These 15 T cell receptor beta chains came from one sample sequenced in a study of blood T cells in healthy people across ages. Combining a sample-barcoded 5' primer with a J-beta primer mix, a second PCR ran for roughly 6 to 12 cycles. From the 5' RACE reads, TCRdb called clonotypes with MiXCR, one entry per CDR3 protein. The sample carries 800,000 to 950,000 distinct CDR3 sequences, around 49% recorded once. Specimen: blood. Receptors were obtained from a man aged 30-40 years in good health.

A few counts support this clonotype. The rearrangement joins TRBV6-6 to TRBJ2-5; 10 nucleotides match TRBD1. This CDR3 has 16 residues. Germline V lookup: CDR1 MNHNY, CDR2 SVGAGI (reference sequence). The ends lost 4 bases at V and 3 bases at J; junction bases unmatched: 8. The CDR3 protein is CASSFPTGGVEETQYF. Written as DNA, the CDR3 is TGTGCCAGCAGTTTCCCGACAGGGGGCGTAGAAGAGACCCAGTACTTC.

The V gene is TRBV7-9, the J gene TRBJ2-7; possible D gene TRBD1, 6 bases. Germline assignment: CDR1 SEHNR and CDR2 FQNEAQ (reference sequence). V was pared by 6 bases and J by 5 bases, with 17 bases between. The CDR3 spans 14 residues. This CDR3 is CASSHATGHDEQYF. CDR3 coding DNA: TGTGCCAGCAGTCATGCTACAGGGCACGACGAGCAGTACTTC.

The genes are TRBV20-1 and TRBJ2-7, with 7 bases lining up with TRBD1. CDR3 length: 13 residues. V was clipped by 4 bases and J by 0 bases; unmatched bases: 3. Germline V gene lookup returns CDR1 DFQATT and CDR2 SNEGSKA (reference sequence). The CDR3 is CSAKGDSSYEQYF. Written as DNA, the CDR3 is TGCAGTGCTAAAGGGGACAGCTCCTACGAGCAGTACTTC.

This chain connects TRBV27 to TRBJ2-7, with 9 bases that match TRBD2. There are 15 residues in the CDR3. V trimming: 4 bases; J trimming: 7 bases; junction bases outside the gene matches: 11. CDR1 MNHEY and CDR2 SMNVEV come from the germline V gene (reference sequence). The CDR3 DNA sequence: TGTGCCAGCAGTTCGCTAGCGGGGCTGCTTTATGAGCAGTACTTC. This encodes CASSSLAGLLYEQYF.

The chain joins TRBV15 to TRBJ2-2; possible D gene TRBD1, 6 bases. Trimming removed 4 bases at V and 6 bases at J, with 15 bases between. CDR3 size: 15 residues. Per the germline V gene, CDR1 is LNHNV and CDR2 is YYDKDF (reference sequence). CDR3 region: CATSTAGEVAGELFF. The CDR3 bases are TGTGCCACCAGCACAGCAGGGGAAGTTGCCGGGGAGCTGTTTTTT.

This clonotype was observed a few times. The gene calls are TRBV5-1 and TRBJ2-1, with D possibly TRBD2 on 5 matching bases. The CDR3 has 13 residues. The V end was cut by 4 bases, the J end by 7 bases, with 12 bases between. Germline CDR1 reads SGHRS; CDR2 reads YFSETQ. The DNA for the CDR3 is TGCGCCAGCAGCCCCGACTACCGTAATGAGCAGTTCTTC. This sequence encodes CASSPDYRNEQFF. The complete variable domain, with remaining parts taken from reference TRBV5-1 and TRBJ2-1, reads KAGVTQTPRYLIKTRGQQVTLSCSPISGHRSVSWYQQTPGQGLQFLFEYFSETQRNKGNFPGRFSGRQFSNSRSEMNVSTLELGDSALYLCASSPDYRNEQFFGPGTRLTVL.

This clonotype was seen a handful of times. The chain links TRBV9 to TRBJ2-1; 10 positions agree with TRBD2. In germline, CDR1 is SGDLS, CDR2 YYNGEE. This CDR3 spans 17 amino acids. V trimming: 3 bases; J trimming: 2 bases; junction bases outside the gene matches: 8. CDR3 nucleotide sequence: TGTGCCAGCAGCGAATCAACTAGCGGGGCGGCCTACAATGAGCAGTTCTTC. Residues: CASSESTSGAAYNEQFF.

This clonotype has just a few counts. The V call is TRBV25-1, the J call TRBJ2-1; D unclear. Per germline, CDR1 MGHDK and CDR2 SYGVNS. V lost 6 bases and J lost 0, with 12 bases in between. The CDR3 loop spans 15 amino acids. This CDR3 is CASSPDPHSYNEQFF. As DNA, the CDR3 is TGTGCCAGCAGCCCCGACCCTCACTCCTACAATGAGCAGTTCTTC.

This clonotype was observed a single time. The DNA of the CDR3 is TGTGCCAGCAGCTTATGGACTAGCAACCAAGAGACCCAGTTCTTC. Translation: CASSLWTSNQETQFF. This sequence joins TRBV7-9 and TRBJ2-5, with 8 bases that match TRBD2. With the DNA end fitting TRBJ2-1 better, the J assignment may be wrong. The CDR3 covers 15 residues. Germline CDR1 is SEHNR and CDR2 is FQNEAQ (reference sequence).

The V and J genes are TRBV6-4 and TRBJ2-1; D ambiguous. The germline V gene encodes CDR1 MRHNA and CDR2 SNTAGT. This CDR3 has 16 residues. V dropped 4 bases and J dropped 0 bases, with 13 bases sitting between them. CDR3: CASSALTGSSYNEQFF. CDR3 DNA: TGTGCCAGCAGTGCCTTGACGGGTAGCTCCTACAATGAGCAGTTCTTC.

J is TRBJ1-2 and V is TRBV6-4, with D possibly TRBD1 on 5 matching bases. Between the trimmed V and J ends, which lost 6 bases and 9 bases, there was a span of 17 bases. The germline V gene has CDR1 MRHNA and CDR2 SNTAGT. The CDR3 runs 13 residues. CDR3 nucleotides: TGTGCCAGCAGCCGGGACGGTAATAATAGCTACACCTTC. As protein: CASSRDGNNSYTF.

This chain uses TRBV30 with TRBJ1-1; unclear D gene. The CDR3 runs 13 residues. Germline V gives CDR1 GTSNPN, CDR2 SVGIG (reference sequence). Trimming stripped 4 bases from V and 5 bases from J, with 14 bases between. CDR3 bases: TGTGCCTGGACCCCATTCTACCGGACTGAAGCTTTCTTT. It yields the protein CAWTPFYRTEAFF.

Comment on this clonotype: This likely comes from a read error, as the CDR3 has no conserved phenylalanine or tryptophan at its end. The chain recombines TRBV20-1 with TRBJ2-1; D is tentatively TRBD1 or TRBD2 (6 bases each). Germline CDR1 and CDR2: DFQATT and SNEGSKA (reference sequence). Trimming took off 8 bases at V and 6 bases at J, with 26 bases between the two ends. The CDR3 loop spans 16 amino acids. DNA of the CDR3: TGCAGTCCCGGGGGCCAGGCTCTCCCTCGTCCCAATGAGCAGTTCTAC. Its protein is CSPGGQALPRPNEQFY.

Note on this clonotype: It may be a read error: a sequence one base away is much more abundant. This chain joins TRBV7-9 and TRBJ2-3, with TRBD2 matching over 13 bases. The germline V gene encodes CDR1 SEHNR and CDR2 FQNEAQ (reference sequence). This CDR3 spans 16 amino acids. V shed 5 bases and J 1 base; nucleotides not matched to a gene: 3. The CDR3 DNA sequence: TGTGCCAGCAGCCAAGGGACTAGCGGGGGCACAGATACGCAGTATTTT. As protein: CASSQGTSGGTDTQYF.

V gene TRBV20-1 combines with J gene TRBJ1-1; 12 bases align to TRBD1. The junction had 10 bases not matched to a gene; V was cut back by 5 bases and J by 6 bases. The CDR3 totals 15 residues. Per germline, CDR1 DFQATT and CDR2 SNEGSKA (reference sequence). CDR3 sequence reads: CSAPLLGQGAAEAFF. CDR3 nucleotides: TGCAGTGCTCCCCTTTTGGGACAGGGGGCCGCTGAAGCTTTCTTT.